These 31 T cell receptor beta chains share one sample of origin, sequenced in a study of T cells after yellow fever vaccination. From the 5' RACE reads, TCRdb called clonotypes with MiXCR, one entry per CDR3 protein. The data contain about 340,000 distinct CDR3 sequences, under 5% of them seen just once; the ten biggest clones take up roughly 24%. The sequencing used PBMCs, collected 5 days after the yellow fever booster vaccination. Receptors originate from a man in his late teens or twenties who received the YFV17D yellow fever vaccine.

J is TRBJ1-1 and V is TRBV27; 9 bases line up with TRBD1. With V trimmed by 5 bases and J by 0 bases, 4 bases remained unmatched. The CDR3 covers 15 residues. Germline CDR1 reads MNHEY; CDR2 reads SMNVEV (reference sequence). CDR3 amino acids: CASSANRGLNTEAFF. CDR3 bases: TGTGCCAGCAGTGCCAACAGGGGGCTGAACACTGAAGCTTTCTTT.

CDR3 in amino acids: CASSPGDGQPQHF. For the CDR3, the DNA is TGTGCCAGCTCACCTGGGGATGGTCAGCCCCAGCATTTT. The V and J genes are TRBV18 and TRBJ1-5; D not certain. Trimming pared 3 bases from V and 6 bases from J, leaving 9 bases between. This CDR3 comprises 13 residues. Germline-derived CDR1 and CDR2 are KGHSH and LQKENI.

This clonotype was picked up many times. The chain is built from TRBV20-1 and TRBJ2-7; 8 bases are shared with TRBD1. V shed 1 base and J 2 bases; nucleotides not matched to a gene: 7. Germline lookup yields CDR1 DFQATT and CDR2 SNEGSKA (reference sequence). This CDR3 region has 15 residues. CDR3 DNA: TGCAGTGCTAGAGTACGACAGGGGTACACCTACGAGCAGTACTTC. As protein: CSARVRQGYTYEQYF.

The chain combines TRBV20-1 with TRBJ2-1; 7 bases align to TRBD2. CDR1 is DFQATT, CDR2 SNEGSKA, per germline (reference sequence). This CDR3 region has 12 residues. Trimming cost V 3 bases and J 15 bases; bases outside gene matches: 11. The CDR3 loop reads CSARGVGGYWFF. CDR3 bases: TGCAGTGCTAGGGGAGTCGGGGGGTATTGGTTCTTC.

This sequence joins TRBV4-2 and TRBJ1-3; 9 nucleotides align to TRBD1. The junction had 11 bases not matched to a gene; V was cut back by 2 bases and J by 9 bases. CDR3 size: 16 residues. Germline V gene lookup returns CDR1 LGHNA and CDR2 YNFKEQ. CDR3 amino acids: CASSQSARDRVITIYF. DNA for the CDR3: TGTGCCAGCAGCCAATCCGCGCGGGACAGGGTCATCACCATATATTTT.

This clonotype was recorded a few times. The V gene is TRBV7-9, the J gene TRBJ1-4; D not certain. This CDR3 comprises 13 residues. Trimming removed 2 bases from V and 7 bases from J, with 8 bases in between. The germline CDR1 and CDR2 sequences are SEHNR and FQNEAQ (reference sequence). The CDR3 spells CASSLPVVEKLFF. In nucleotides, the CDR3 is TGTGCCAGCAGCTTACCGGTCGTTGAAAAACTGTTTTTT.

This chain links TRBV7-2 with TRBJ2-1; TRBD2 matches 9 bases. J was trimmed by 6 bases and V by 5 bases; bases with no gene match: 8. This CDR3 comprises 15 residues. Germline lookup yields CDR1 SGHTA and CDR2 FQGNSA. The CDR3 DNA follows: TGTGCCAGCAGCAGGGGCTGGCGGGGGGGCAATGAGCAGTTCTTC. Translated: CASSRGWRGGNEQFF.

This chain connects TRBV6-2 or TRBV6-3 to TRBJ1-5, with 9 bases that match TRBD1. The CDR3 extends over 15 amino acids. V lost 7 bases to trimming and J lost 7 bases; unmatched junction nucleotides: 11. Germline V gives CDR1 MNHEY, CDR2 SVGEGT. The CDR3 loop is CASTPQGAWGQPQHF. CDR3 nucleotides: TGTGCCAGCACTCCACAGGGGGCGTGGGGACAGCCCCAGCATTTT.

The chain has TRBV15 and TRBJ2-1; TRBD1 matches 7 bases. Germline CDR1 is LNHNV and CDR2 is YYDKDF (reference sequence). The junction had 13 bases not matched to a gene; V was cut back by 3 bases and J by 8 bases. CDR3 size: 16 residues. CDR3 sequence: CATSRGSSTGVDEQFF. CDR3 coding DNA: TGTGCCACCAGCAGGGGATCCTCAACAGGGGTCGATGAGCAGTTCTTC.

V gene TRBV28 combines with J gene TRBJ1-2; 8 bases are shared with TRBD1. CDR3 length: 12 amino acids. V shed 5 bases and J 10 bases; nucleotides not matched to a gene: 6. Germline CDR1 and CDR2: MDHEN and SYDVKM. In nucleotides, the CDR3 is TGTGCCAGCAGTCCCCAGACAGGGGTCTACACCTTC. Protein: CASSPQTGVYTF.

This clonotype was observed at least ten times. The chain joins TRBV12-5 to TRBJ2-3, with 11 bases identical to TRBD1. CDR3 length equals 16 residues. The V and J ends lost 7 bases and 1 base, in that order; junction bases with no gene match: 7. CDR1 LGHNT and CDR2 FRNRAP come from the germline V gene. The CDR3 bases are TGTGCTAGTGCCAGGACAGGGGGCGAGGGCACAGATACGCAGTATTTT. This sequence encodes CASARTGGEGTDTQYF.

This clonotype has a count of ten or more. The chain is built from TRBV18 and TRBJ2-5; D tentatively reads TRBD1 or TRBD2 (5 bases each). Germline V gene sequence: CDR1 KGHSH, CDR2 LQKENI. The V end was cut by 5 bases, the J end by 8 bases, with 18 bases between. This CDR3 spans 14 amino acids. In DNA form, the CDR3 reads TGTGCCAGCTCATTACCGGGACCTAAGGAAACCCAGTACTTC. Amino acids: CASSLPGPKETQYF.

V gene TRBV12-3 or TRBV12-4 combines with J gene TRBJ2-7; 7 nucleotides agree with TRBD1. This CDR3 has 13 residues. V lost 6 bases to trimming and J lost 0 bases; unmatched junction nucleotides: 2. Here the CDR3 reads CASRGQTSYEQYF. The CDR3 region has the DNA TGTGCCAGCAGGGGACAGACCTCCTACGAGCAGTACTTC.

In this sample, this clonotype turned up a few times. The V call is TRBV5-1, the J call TRBJ2-7; TRBD1 aligns across 12 bases. Germline V CDR1 and CDR2: SGHRS, YFSETQ. This CDR3 spans 16 amino acids. With V trimmed by 3 bases and J by 2 bases, 6 bases remained unmatched. CDR3 nucleotide sequence: TGCGCCAGCAGCTGGCCGGGACAGGGGGCGGCCTACGAGCAGTACTTC. Translating gives CASSWPGQGAAYEQYF.

This clonotype appeared a few times. The V gene is TRBV4-1, the J gene TRBJ1-3; no clear D gene. Germline V gene sequence: CDR1 MGHRA, CDR2 YSYEKL. V gave up 1 base and J gave up 3 bases, with 10 bases separating them. The CDR3 runs to 15 residues. The CDR3 bases are TGCGCCAGCAGCCAAGGGCCGCTAGTTGGAAACACCATATATTTT. Protein: CASSQGPLVGNTIYF.

This clonotype was recorded at least ten times. The chain is built from TRBV5-1 and TRBJ2-2; 11 bases line up with TRBD2. V lost 3 bases to trimming and J lost 4 bases; unmatched junction nucleotides: 2. The length of the CDR3 is 15 residues. The germline V gene encodes CDR1 SGHRS and CDR2 YFSETQ. The CDR3 region is CASSSGLAGTGELFF. For the CDR3, the DNA is TGCGCCAGCAGCTCCGGACTAGCGGGCACCGGGGAGCTGTTTTTT.

This chain links TRBV25-1 with TRBJ2-3; 8 bases fit TRBD2. Trimming at V came to 2 bases and at J to 2 bases, leaving 9 bases not matched to a gene. From germline, CDR1 is MGHDK and CDR2 SYGVNS. This CDR3 contains 17 residues. CDR3 nucleotide sequence: TGTGCCAGCAGTGAACGGGCGAGCGGGGGACCCACAGATACGCAGTATTTT. Amino acids: CASSERASGGPTDTQYF.

The rearrangement joins TRBV7-2 to TRBJ2-1; 9 bases line up with TRBD1. CDR3 length: 16 amino acids. Germline CDR1 SGHTA, CDR2 FQGNSA. V trimming: 5 bases; J trimming: 0 bases; junction bases outside the gene matches: 5. The CDR3 is CASSPGQGVSYNEQFF. The CDR3 DNA follows: TGTGCCAGCAGCCCGGGACAGGGCGTCTCCTACAATGAGCAGTTCTTC.

This clonotype appeared a few times. The V and J genes are TRBV12-3 or TRBV12-4 and TRBJ2-2, with D unclear. V lost 5 bases and J 8 bases, leaving 9 bases between the germline ends. CDR3 size: 12 residues. The CDR3 bases are TGTGCCAGCAGTAAAGAGACAGGGGAGCTGTTTTTT. Amino acids: CASSKETGELFF.

This clonotype was counted a few times. The V call is TRBV7-2, the J call TRBJ1-1; D not resolved. V lost 2 bases and J lost 5, with 12 bases in between. Germline lookup yields CDR1 SGHTA and CDR2 FQGNSA. This CDR3 region has 14 residues. This chain's CDR3 is CASSLRRTGTEAFF. For the CDR3, the DNA is TGTGCCAGCAGCTTAAGACGCACGGGAACTGAAGCTTTCTTT. The whole variable domain, filled in from reference TRBV7-2 and TRBJ1-1, reads GAGVSQSPSNKVTEKGKDVELRCDPISGHTALYWYRQSLGQGLEFLIYFQGNSAPDKSGLPSDRFSAERTGGSVSTLTIQRTQQEDSAVYLCASSLRRTGTEAFFGQGTRLTVV.

This clonotype was recorded many times. This sequence joins TRBV5-1 and TRBJ2-2; TRBD2 agrees at 9 bases. There are 15 residues in the CDR3. The V segment lost 5 bases and the J segment 1 base; nucleotides outside the gene matches: 3. The germline V gene encodes CDR1 SGHRS and CDR2 YFSETQ. The CDR3 nucleotides are TGCGCCAGCAGGTTTAGCGGGGGGAACACCGGGGAGCTGTTTTTT. This translates into CASRFSGGNTGELFF. The whole variable domain, filled in from reference TRBV5-1 and TRBJ2-2, reads KAGVTQTPRYLIKTRGQQVTLSCSPISGHRSVSWYQQTPGQGLQFLFEYFSETQRNKGNFPGRFSGRQFSNSRSEMNVSTLELGDSALYLCASRFSGGNTGELFFGEGSRLTVL.

The table lists this clonotype with a few counts. The J gene is TRBJ1-3, the V gene TRBV12-3 or TRBV12-4; unclear D gene. Deletions cut 5 bases from V and 0 bases from J, with 20 bases between. The CDR3 spans 18 residues. CDR3 residues: CASSPRRTLGSSGNTIYF. CDR3 nucleotide sequence: TGTGCCAGCAGTCCCAGGCGAACATTGGGGAGCTCTGGAAACACCATATATTTT.

A remark on this clonotype: Sequence at one end of the junction differs from germline and may be a read error. J is TRBJ2-3 and V is TRBV7-9; 12 bases are shared with TRBD2. Germline CDR1 and CDR2: SEHNR and FQNEAQ (reference sequence). This CDR3 comprises 15 residues. This chain's CDR3 is CASSRTSGVRDTQYF. The CDR3 coding sequence is TGTGCAAGCAGCAGGACTAGCGGGGTACGAGATACGCAGTATTTT.

The sample holds many counts of this clonotype. The gene calls are TRBV20-1 and TRBJ2-3, with D perhaps TRBD2 (7 bases). CDR3 length equals 15 residues. The V gene's germline CDR1 is DFQATT and CDR2 SNEGSKA (reference sequence). V was cut by 6 bases and J by 1 base, with 17 bases left in between. CDR3 DNA sequence: TGCAGTGCGCCCTCGGGGGGCGTAGGCACAGATACGCAGTATTTT. This translates into CSAPSGGVGTDTQYF.

J is TRBJ2-1 and V is TRBV28; a possible D gene is TRBD2 (5 bases). Germline CDR1 MDHEN, CDR2 SYDVKM. CDR3 size: 16 residues. The V and J ends lost 1 base and 4 bases respectively, with 14 bases between them. CDR3 sequence (DNA): TGTGCCAGCAGTTTATTTTCCGGGGATGGGTACAATGAGCAGTTCTTC. It is translated as CASSLFSGDGYNEQFF.

The chain combines TRBV9 with TRBJ2-2; 12 bases are shared with TRBD2. Germline CDR1 is SGDLS and CDR2 is YYNGEE. V lost 0 bases and J lost 5; bases outside the gene matches: 2. This CDR3 is 16 amino acids long. DNA of the CDR3: TGTGCCAGCAGCGTAGGGACTAGCGGGGTAACCGGGGAGCTGTTTTTT. It codes for CASSVGTSGVTGELFF.

This clonotype has ten or more counts. The rearrangement joins TRBV20-1 to TRBJ1-1, with TRBD1 matching 7 bases. Germline-derived CDR1 and CDR2 are DFQATT and SNEGSKA (reference sequence). J gave up 3 bases and V 5 bases, and 6 bases lay outside the gene matches. The CDR3 length is 13 residues. The CDR3 spells CSALTGVHTEAFF. DNA for the CDR3: TGCAGTGCTCTTACAGGGGTCCACACTGAAGCTTTCTTT.

The table lists this clonotype with a count of one. The chain uses TRBV20-1 and TRBJ2-5, with TRBD1 identical over 8 bases. The germline gives CDR1 DFQATT, CDR2 SNEGSKA (reference sequence). The junction had 12 bases not matched to a gene; V was cut back by 5 bases and J by 7 bases. The CDR3 has 14 residues. The CDR3: CSAPQGARAGTQYF. The CDR3 DNA reads TGCAGTGCTCCTCAGGGGGCCCGAGCAGGGACCCAGTACTTC.

V usage is TRBV6-2 or TRBV6-3 and J usage is TRBJ2-1; perhaps D is TRBD1 or TRBD2 (5 bases each). The CDR3 runs 13 residues. The germline V and J ends were trimmed by 0 bases and 10 bases, with 10 bases remaining between them. Germline CDR1 reads MNHEY; CDR2 reads SVGEGT. In DNA, the CDR3 is TGTGCCAGCAGTTACTCGTGGGGGTACGAGCAGTTCTTC. Its protein is CASSYSWGYEQFF.

This chain joins TRBV27 and TRBJ2-1, with D tentatively TRBD1 (6 bases). The germline CDR1 and CDR2 sequences are MNHEY and SMNVEV (reference sequence). The CDR3 has 13 amino acids. Trimming stripped 3 bases from V and 9 bases from J, with 12 bases between. The CDR3, as DNA: TGTGCCAGCAGTTTGTGGACAGCCGTTGAGCAGTTCTTC. Translated, it gives CASSLWTAVEQFF.

The sample holds a few counts of this clonotype. V and J are TRBV7-9 and TRBJ2-5, with 7 bases aligning to TRBD1. Germline trimming cut 5 bases from V and 5 bases from J; bases unmatched to any gene: 11. The CDR3 length is 15 residues. CDR1 SEHNR and CDR2 FQNEAQ come from the germline V gene (reference sequence). The chain's CDR3 is CASSPSTGVGETQYF. CDR3 sequence (DNA): TGTGCCAGCAGCCCATCAACAGGGGTCGGGGAGACCCAGTACTTC.